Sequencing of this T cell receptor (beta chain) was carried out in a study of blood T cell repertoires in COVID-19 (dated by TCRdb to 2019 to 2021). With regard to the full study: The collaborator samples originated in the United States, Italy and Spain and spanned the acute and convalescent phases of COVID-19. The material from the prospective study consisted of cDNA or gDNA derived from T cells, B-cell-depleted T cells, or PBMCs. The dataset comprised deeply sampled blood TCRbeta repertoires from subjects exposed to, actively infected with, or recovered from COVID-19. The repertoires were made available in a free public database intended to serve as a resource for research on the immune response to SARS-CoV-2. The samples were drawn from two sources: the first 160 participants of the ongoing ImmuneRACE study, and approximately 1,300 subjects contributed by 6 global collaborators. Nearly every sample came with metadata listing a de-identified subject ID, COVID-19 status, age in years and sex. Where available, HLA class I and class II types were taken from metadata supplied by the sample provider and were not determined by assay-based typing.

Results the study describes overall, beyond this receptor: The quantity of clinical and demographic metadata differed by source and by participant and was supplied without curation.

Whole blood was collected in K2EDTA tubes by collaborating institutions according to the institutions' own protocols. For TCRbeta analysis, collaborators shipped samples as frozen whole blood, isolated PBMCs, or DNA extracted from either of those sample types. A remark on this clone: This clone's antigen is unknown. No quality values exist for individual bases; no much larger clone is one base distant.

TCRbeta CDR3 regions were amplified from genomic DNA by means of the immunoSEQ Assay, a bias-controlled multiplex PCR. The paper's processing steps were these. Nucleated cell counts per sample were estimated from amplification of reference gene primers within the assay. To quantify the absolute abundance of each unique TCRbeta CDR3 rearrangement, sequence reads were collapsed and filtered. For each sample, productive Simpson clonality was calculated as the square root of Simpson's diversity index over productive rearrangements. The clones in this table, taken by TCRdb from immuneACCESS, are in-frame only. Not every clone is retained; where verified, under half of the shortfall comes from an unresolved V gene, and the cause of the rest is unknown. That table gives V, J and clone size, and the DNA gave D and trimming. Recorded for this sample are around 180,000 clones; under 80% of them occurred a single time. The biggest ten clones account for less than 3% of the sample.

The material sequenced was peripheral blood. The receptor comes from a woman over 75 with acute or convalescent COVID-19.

The nucleotide sequence reads TGTGCCAGCAGTAGACAGGTTAGAGATGGCTACACCTTC. This encodes CASSRQVRDGYTF. This chain joins TRBV7-2 to TRBJ1-2; the D gene is possibly TRBD1, with 6 bases matching. V gives up 6 bases and J gives up 6 bases, and the segment between their germline ends measures 14 bases. Spanning cysteine to phenylalanine, the CDR3 consists of 13 amino acids. Only the CDR3 region is kept as DNA, spanning 39 bases read in frame from base 1. The germline V gene provides CDR1 SGHTA and CDR2 FQGNSA.